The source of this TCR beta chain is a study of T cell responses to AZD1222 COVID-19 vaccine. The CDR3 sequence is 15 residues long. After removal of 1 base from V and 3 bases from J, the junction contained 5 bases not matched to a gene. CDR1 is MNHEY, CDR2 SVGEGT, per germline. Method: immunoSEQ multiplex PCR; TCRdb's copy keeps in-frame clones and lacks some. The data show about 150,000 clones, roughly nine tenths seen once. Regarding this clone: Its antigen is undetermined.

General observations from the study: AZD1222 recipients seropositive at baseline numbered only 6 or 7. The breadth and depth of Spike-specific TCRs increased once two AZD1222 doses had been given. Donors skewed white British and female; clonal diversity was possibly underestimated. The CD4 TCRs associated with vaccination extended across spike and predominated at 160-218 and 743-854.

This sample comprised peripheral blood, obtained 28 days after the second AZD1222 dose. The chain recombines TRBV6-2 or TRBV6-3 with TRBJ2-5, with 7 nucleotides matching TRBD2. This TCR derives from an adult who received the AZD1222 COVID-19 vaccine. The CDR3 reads CASSYFFAGEETQYF. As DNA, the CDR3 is TGTGCCAGCAGTTACTTTTTCGCGGGGGAAGAGACCCAGTACTTC.